The 27 T cell receptor beta chains given below trace back to one sample, sequenced in a study of naive and memory T cell subsets. TCR cDNA received a 3' ligated oligonucleotide that carried a UMI. Ligated cDNA underwent four rounds of PCR with nested alpha and beta constant region primers and SP2. TCRdb fed the 5' RACE reads into MiXCR, producing one record per CDR3 protein. The sample records tens of thousands of distinct CDR3 sequences, around 7.7% being singletons. Source of these receptors: a male donor in good health.

This clonotype appeared many times. The rearrangement links TRBV10-2 to TRBJ1-5; TRBD1 aligns across 10 bases. Germline V CDR1 and CDR2: WSHSY, SAAADI. Germline trimming cut 3 bases from V and 4 bases from J; bases unmatched to any gene: 6. The CDR3 runs 16 residues. CDR3 protein: CASSERDRGRNQPQHF. The DNA of the CDR3 is TGCGCCAGCAGTGAACGGGACAGGGGACGGAATCAGCCCCAGCATTTT.

This clonotype was recorded many times. The chain is built from TRBV6-5 and TRBJ2-5; perhaps TRBD1 as D (7 bases). This CDR3 is built from 16 residues. The V and J ends lost 1 base and 7 bases respectively, with 19 bases between them. Per germline, CDR1 MNHEY and CDR2 SVGAGI. CDR3 sequence (DNA): TGTGCCAGCAGTTACTTCCAGGGGGGAGTCTTCCTGACCCAGTACTTC. As protein: CASSYFQGGVFLTQYF.

The CDR3 protein is CASSSWDGTDTQYF. The DNA for the CDR3 is TGTGCCAGCAGCTCTTGGGACGGCACAGATACGCAGTATTTT. The chain couples TRBV9 to TRBJ2-3; D may match TRBD1 or TRBD2 (5 bases each). Per the germline V gene, CDR1 is SGDLS and CDR2 is YYNGEE. This CDR3 spans 14 amino acids. V was shortened by 4 bases and J by 1 base, with 10 bases between the two germline ends.

This clonotype has just a few counts. This sequence joins TRBV29-1 and TRBJ2-5, with D possibly TRBD1 on 5 matching bases. Trimming removed 3 bases at V and 5 bases at J, with 16 bases between. The CDR3 is made up of 14 amino acids. Germline CDR1 and CDR2: SQVTM and ANQGSEA. For the CDR3, the DNA is TGCAGCGTTGACGTCAGGGTGAGGCCGGAGACCCAGTACTTC. This gives the protein CSVDVRVRPETQYF. The full variable domain, rest sourced from reference TRBV29-1 and TRBJ2-5, is SAVISQKPSRDICQRGTSLTIQCQVDSQVTMMFWYRQQPGQSLTLIATANQGSEATYESGFVIDKFPISRPNLTFSTLTVSNMSPEDSSIYLCSVDVRVRPETQYFGPGTRLLVL.

V gene TRBV3-1 combines with J gene TRBJ2-7, with D perhaps matching TRBD1 or TRBD2 (5 bases each). Trimming took 2 bases from V and 0 from J, leaving 14 bases between them. The CDR3 covers 16 residues. The germline V gene encodes CDR1 LGHDT and CDR2 YNNKEL (reference sequence). The CDR3 region has the DNA TGTGCCAGCAGCCAACCCGGGACCGCCACCTCCTACGAGCAGTACTTC. Amino acid sequence: CASSQPGTATSYEQYF.

This clonotype was counted between two and nine times. V is TRBV6-5 and J is TRBJ2-7, with D tentatively TRBD1 (5 bases). Trimming took off 8 bases at V and 6 bases at J, with 11 bases between the two ends. The germline V gene encodes CDR1 MNHEY and CDR2 SVGAGI. CDR3 size: 11 residues. The CDR3 nucleotides read TGTGCCAGCCAGACAGAAATCGAGCAGTACTTC. This gives the protein CASQTEIEQYF.

This clonotype occurred many times. The CDR3: CASSTSPAGVDVELFF. The CDR3 DNA is TGTGCCAGCAGCACCTCCCCTGCGGGAGTAGATGTGGAGCTGTTTTTT. The chain employs TRBV11-2 and TRBJ2-2, with 7 nucleotides matching TRBD2. This CDR3 has 16 amino acids. Germline CDR1 and CDR2: SGHAT and FQNNGV. Losses at the gene ends were 5 bases for V and 10 bases for J; bases not matched to a gene: 16.

V and J are TRBV6-1 and TRBJ2-7; D call uncertain. The V gene's germline CDR1 is MNHNS and CDR2 SASEGT. The CDR3 extends over 15 amino acids. The CDR3 sequence: CLSSDRQDSSYEQYF. The CDR3, as DNA: TGTCTCAGCAGTGATCGCCAGGATAGCTCCTACGAGCAGTACTTC.

The rearrangement links TRBV6-5 to TRBJ2-3, with D possibly being TRBD1 or TRBD2 (5 bases each). The CDR3 consists of 14 residues. In germline, CDR1 is MNHEY, CDR2 SVGAGI. Trimming stripped 6 bases from V and 8 bases from J, with 18 bases between. DNA for the CDR3: TGTGCCAGCAGACCGGGACCGGAGGTTGGTACGCAGTATTTT. The encoded protein is CASRPGPEVGTQYF.

V is TRBV29-1 and J is TRBJ1-1; D unclear. Germline CDR1 and CDR2: SQVTM and ANQGSEA. The CDR3 is 10 residues long. V was shortened by 1 base and J by 5 bases, with 2 bases between the two germline ends. The CDR3 here is CSVEVTEAFF. The CDR3 nucleotides read TGCAGCGTTGAAGTTACTGAAGCTTTCTTT.

This clonotype was seen a handful of times. The chain combines TRBV19 with TRBJ1-2; D might be TRBD1 (6 bases). Germline V gene sequence: CDR1 LNHDA, CDR2 SQIVND (reference sequence). The CDR3 is made up of 16 amino acids. Trimming removed 5 bases from V and 2 bases from J, with 18 bases in between. The CDR3 sequence: CASSPGVGGGNYGYTF. The CDR3 DNA follows: TGTGCCAGTAGTCCCGGGGTTGGAGGGGGGAACTATGGCTACACCTTC.

The chain carries TRBV3-1 and TRBJ2-7; 12 nucleotides agree with TRBD2. After removal of 1 base from V and 2 bases from J, the junction contained 6 bases not matched to a gene. The germline V gene encodes CDR1 LGHDT and CDR2 YNNKEL (reference sequence). The CDR3 covers 17 residues. In DNA form, the CDR3 reads TGTGCCAGCAGCCAAGTTTCGCGACTAGCGGGGGCCTACGAGCAGTACTTC. The encoded protein is CASSQVSRLAGAYEQYF.

This clonotype was recorded a few times. This sequence joins TRBV14 and TRBJ2-3; D is tentatively TRBD1 or TRBD2 (5 bases each). This CDR3 spans 15 amino acids. V lost 0 bases and J lost 1, with 8 bases in between. Germline CDR1 SGHDN, CDR2 FVKESK. The CDR3 loop is CASSQEGTRTDTQYF. The CDR3 nucleotides are TGTGCCAGCAGCCAAGAGGGGACCCGCACAGATACGCAGTATTTT. Supplemented by reference TRBV14 and TRBJ2-3, the full variable domain reads EAGVTQFPSHSVIEKGQTVTLRCDPISGHDNLYWYRRVMGKEIKFLLHFVKESKQDESGMPNNRFLAERTGGTYSTLKVQPAELEDSGVYFCASSQEGTRTDTQYFGPGTRLTVL.

This clonotype has just a few counts. The gene calls are TRBV14 and TRBJ2-1; 8 nucleotides agree with TRBD2. This CDR3 is built from 15 residues. Looked up from germline, CDR1 is SGHDN and CDR2 is FVKESK. V lost 4 bases and J lost 0; bases outside the gene matches: 2. The CDR3 sequence is CASSPSGFSYNEQFF. The CDR3 coding sequence is TGTGCCAGCAGCCCTAGCGGGTTCTCCTACAATGAGCAGTTCTTC.

This clonotype qualifies as medium-sized. The V and J genes are TRBV29-1 and TRBJ2-7, with TRBD1 identical over 7 bases. The germline CDR1 and CDR2 sequences are SQVTM and ANQGSEA. After removal of 3 bases from V and 0 bases from J, the junction contained 5 bases not matched to a gene. CDR3 size: 14 residues. The CDR3 DNA reads TGCAGCGTTGAGACAGGGCTTACCTCCTACGAGCAGTACTTC. Translation: CSVETGLTSYEQYF.

This clonotype has only a few counts. The rearrangement joins TRBV5-1 to TRBJ2-3; D is undetermined. This CDR3 contains 13 residues. Trimming pared 4 bases from V and 2 bases from J, leaving 8 bases between. CDR1 SGHRS and CDR2 YFSETQ come from the germline V gene. Here the CDR3 DNA reads TGCGCCAGCAGCAACTCGGTCACAGATACGCAGTATTTT. This sequence encodes CASSNSVTDTQYF.

This clonotype was seen a handful of times. V gene TRBV6-9 combines with J gene TRBJ2-7, with 8 bases fitting TRBD1. Germline CDR1 and CDR2: MNHGY and SVAAGI. This CDR3 has 14 residues. J lost 4 bases, V lost 4 bases, and 6 bases had no gene match. The CDR3 sequence: CASSCSGGDYEQYF. The CDR3 nucleotides are TGTGCCAGCAGTTGCTCAGGGGGCGATTACGAGCAGTACTTC.

Ten or more counts support this clonotype. The chain couples TRBV7-6 to TRBJ2-3; no definite D call. Trimming cost V 1 base and J 0 bases, with 8 bases left between them. The germline CDR1 and CDR2 sequences are SGHVS and FNYEAQ. The CDR3 runs to 15 residues. CDR3 loop: CASSLGPSSTDTQYF. The CDR3 DNA sequence: TGTGCCAGCAGCTTAGGACCCTCTAGCACAGATACGCAGTATTTT.

In its sample, this clonotype was seen a few times. The chain carries TRBV6-5 and TRBJ1-3; weak D call: TRBD1 (6 bases). There are 16 residues in the CDR3. V lost 6 bases, J lost 0 bases, and 15 bases lay in between. Germline CDR1 MNHEY, CDR2 SVGAGI. Written as DNA, the CDR3 is TGTGCCAGCAGGGCACCGGGGGGCCACTCTGGAAACACCATATATTTT. It is translated as CASRAPGGHSGNTIYF.

This clonotype was detected ten times or more. The chain links TRBV5-1 to TRBJ2-6, with TRBD2 matching over 7 bases. The CDR3 is made up of 14 amino acids. Germline-derived CDR1 and CDR2 are SGHRS and YFSETQ. The trim removed 7 bases at V and 0 bases at J, leaving 1 base unmatched. CDR3 region: CASREASGANVLTF. The CDR3 DNA reads TGCGCCAGCCGGGAGGCCTCTGGGGCCAACGTCCTGACTTTC.

The table lists this clonotype with a few counts. V and J are TRBV6-5 and TRBJ1-1, with a tentative D call TRBD1 (5 bases). Germline CDR1 is MNHEY and CDR2 is SVGAGI. V was clipped by 0 bases and J by 5 bases, with 13 bases between them. The CDR3 loop spans 15 amino acids. The CDR3 nucleotides read TGTGCCAGCAGTTACTCGTCCGGGGCAGGGACTGAAGCTTTCTTT. This translates into CASSYSSGAGTEAFF.

This chain connects TRBV10-3 to TRBJ2-1, with TRBD1 matching 9 bases. The germline V gene has CDR1 ENHRY and CDR2 SYGVKD. There are 15 residues in the CDR3. Trimming removed 6 bases from V and 5 bases from J; junction bases left unmatched: 8. CDR3 region: CAISRQGDDNNEQFF. The CDR3 nucleotides read TGTGCCATCAGCAGACAGGGGGACGACAACAATGAGCAGTTCTTC.

This clonotype has a count of ten or more. The chain joins TRBV6-5 to TRBJ1-4, with D unresolved. This CDR3 has 15 amino acids. Germline V gene lookup returns CDR1 MNHEY and CDR2 SVGAGI. V was trimmed by 3 bases and J by 5 bases, leaving 13 bases between them. In nucleotides, the CDR3 is TGTGCCAGCAGTTATGGCTCAGCTCAGAATGAAAAACTGTTTTTT. Protein: CASSYGSAQNEKLFF.

The chain is built from TRBV7-9 and TRBJ1-4, with 7 bases aligning to TRBD1. The CDR3 runs to 14 residues. The junction had 6 bases not matched to a gene; V was cut back by 5 bases and J by 6 bases. CDR1 and CDR2 (germline): SEHNR, FQNEAQ (reference sequence). The CDR3 DNA follows: TGTGCCAGCAGCCGACGGGACAGTTATGAAAAACTGTTTTTT. Protein: CASSRRDSYEKLFF. The variable domain in full, completed from reference TRBV7-9 and TRBJ1-4, reads DTGVSQNPRHKITKRGQNVTFRCDPISEHNRLYWYRQTLGQGPEFLTYFQNEAQLEKSRLLSDRFSAERPKGSFSTLEIQRTEQGDSAMYLCASSRRDSYEKLFFGSGTQLSVL.

This clonotype has at least ten counts. The chain uses TRBV20-1 and TRBJ1-1, with D unclear. With 5 bases removed from V and 4 bases from J, the gap between germline ends came to 20 bases. CDR1 and CDR2 from the germline V gene are DFQATT and SNEGSKA (reference sequence). There are 15 residues in the CDR3. The CDR3 coding sequence is TGCAGTGCTCGCCGAGTGGGGTCGGTCGGCACTGAAGCTTTCTTT. Translation gives CSARRVGSVGTEAFF.

This chain links TRBV6-1 with TRBJ2-6, with no clear D. V dropped 1 base and J dropped 0 bases, with 10 bases sitting between them. The CDR3 runs 17 residues. Germline V gene data show CDR1 as MNHNS and CDR2 as SASEGT. The CDR3 is CASSEGFGHSGANVLTF. As DNA, the CDR3 is TGTGCCAGCAGTGAAGGATTCGGGCACTCTGGGGCCAACGTCCTGACTTTC.

This clonotype was detected ten times or more. This chain uses TRBV20-1 with TRBJ2-1; 8 bases align to TRBD2. Germline CDR1 DFQATT, CDR2 SNEGSKA (reference sequence). The CDR3 extends over 12 amino acids. The trim removed 1 base at V and 15 bases at J, leaving 8 bases unmatched. The DNA of the CDR3 is TGCAGTGCTAGAGGGGCGGGAGGTCAGCCGTTCTTC. Amino acids: CSARGAGGQPFF.